The TCR beta chain under discussion was sequenced for a study of T cells after yellow fever vaccination. This clonotype was observed a handful of times. Its specificity is not known. Germline V gene lookup returns CDR1 SEHNR and CDR2 FQNEAQ (reference sequence). The CDR3 contains 14 residues. Trimming shortened V by 4 bases and J by 7 bases, and 14 bases separated the two germline ends. TCRdb reanalysed the 5' RACE reads using MiXCR and keeps one entry per CDR3 protein. The sample holds approximately 330,000 distinct CDR3 sequences, over 4% seen once. Regarding the study as a whole: The booster saw the reappearance of most primary-vaccination clones (around 95% CD4, 88% CD8). From the bulk population, abundant clonotypes could contaminate and appear within FACS-sorted repertoires.

V is TRBV7-9 and J is TRBJ1-5; possibly TRBD1 for D (5 bases). This clonotype was obtained from a man between 18 and 35 years old who received the YFV17D yellow fever vaccine. The sample was PBMCs, taken 5 days after the yellow fever booster vaccination. The CDR3 DNA follows: TGTGCCAGCAGCTCCTCCCAGGGCGGGCAGCCCCAGCATTTT. Translating gives CASSSSQGGQPQHF. The full variable domain, rest sourced from reference TRBV7-9 and TRBJ1-5, is DTGVSQNPRHKITKRGQNVTFRCDPISEHNRLYWYRQTLGQGPEFLTYFQNEAQLEKSRLLSDRFSAERPKGSFSTLEIQRTEQGDSAMYLCASSSSQGGQPQHFGDGTRLSIL.